This T cell receptor beta chain appears in the sequencing data of a study of blood T cell repertoires in COVID-19. The overall study: COVID-19 samples, acute and convalescent, were from the United States, Italy and Spain.

Germline CDR1 and CDR2: SGDLS and YYNGEE. Trimming took off 2 bases at V and 1 base at J, with 15 bases between the two ends. This CDR3 has 16 residues. Per the original methods: How many nucleated cells were present was estimated from reference gene primer amplification. Assay: immunoSEQ multiplex PCR; the TCRdb copy retains only in-frame clones and omits some. V and J calls plus clone size are reproduced from that table; the DNA served to infer D and trimming. The sample holds approximately 470,000 clones, around 87% seen once. Adults between about 18 and 95 years of age took part from 20 to 25 US areas. Which cohort a participant joined came from the clinical history participants gave.

The sample taken for sequencing was PBMCs or T cells enriched from blood (not recorded which). The TCR comes from a woman aged 18-30 years who had recovered from COVID-19. This rearrangement joins TRBV9 to TRBJ1-2; TRBD1 might be the D (5 bases). CDR3 protein: CASSVVYPGGNYGYTF. As DNA, the CDR3 is TGTGCCAGCAGCGTGGTTTATCCGGGGGGTAACTATGGCTACACCTTC.